This is a list of T cell receptor beta chains from one sample in a study of blood T cell repertoires in COVID-19. The method was immunoSEQ multiplex PCR; TCRdb's version includes in-frame clones alone and lacks a portion of them. Here the sample spans some 64,000 clones, roughly 80% being singletons. The sequencing input was peripheral blood. These receptors were collected from a woman over 75 with active or convalescent COVID-19. Each CDR3 is given with its conserved first and last residue. The D gene is left open where the match is weak. Not all rows give a size; the values are once, few, many and, for expanded clones, a class.

14	.	.	TRBV4-2	TRBJ1-1	CASSESLGVTEAFF	TGTGCCAGCAGCGAAAGCTTAGGGGTCACTGAAGCTTTCTTT
17	.	.	TRBV9	TRBJ2-4	CASSLTTGTATKNIQYF	TGTGCCAGCAGCCTAACAACAGGAACAGCAACAAAAAACATTCAGTACTTC
15	.	once	TRBV27	TRBJ1-5	CASSSQVYSNQPQHF	TGTGCCAGCAGTTCACAGGTTTATAGCAATCAGCCCCAGCATTTT
14	.	.	TRBV5-1	TRBJ2-5	CASSPLGGEETQYF	TGCGCCAGCAGCCCCCTGGGCGGGGAAGAGACCCAGTACTTC
14	TRBD1	.	TRBV5-1	TRBJ2-7	CASSEPDRGYEQYF	TGCGCCAGCAGCGAACCCGACAGGGGCTACGAGCAGTACTTC
15	.	once	TRBV6-5	TRBJ1-2	CASSPRGGIRYGYTF	TGTGCCAGCAGTCCCCGGGGTGGGATACGTTATGGCTACACCTTC
14	TRBD1	.	TRBV5-1	TRBJ1-2	CASSPWTGGNGYTF	TGCGCCAGCAGCCCTTGGACAGGGGGGAATGGCTACACCTTC
16	.	.	TRBV19	TRBJ1-2	CAATASGFIEGYGYTF	TGTGCCGCGACTGCCTCGGGGTTTATTGAGGGCTATGGCTACACCTTC
13	TRBD1	.	TRBV27	TRBJ1-1	CASRDGTVGGAFF	TGTGCCAGCAGGGACGGGACAGTTGGAGGGGCTTTCTTT
13	TRBD1	.	TRBV3-1/TRBV3-2	TRBJ1-1	CASRGTGDTEAFF	TGTGCCAGCCGGGGGACAGGAGACACTGAAGCTTTCTTT
15	.	few	TRBV10-2	TRBJ1-6	CASSESPGAGSPLHF	TGCGCCAGCAGTGAGTCCCCAGGGGCCGGCTCACCCCTCCACTTT
17	TRBD1	.	TRBV7-2	TRBJ1-1	CASSLGGTGGLITEAFF	TGTGCCAGCAGCTTAGGAGGGACAGGGGGTTTGATTACTGAAGCTTTCTTT
14	TRBD1	.	TRBV10-3	TRBJ2-7	CAIRGGQGSYEQYF	TGTGCCATCAGGGGGGGACAGGGGTCCTACGAGCAGTACTTC